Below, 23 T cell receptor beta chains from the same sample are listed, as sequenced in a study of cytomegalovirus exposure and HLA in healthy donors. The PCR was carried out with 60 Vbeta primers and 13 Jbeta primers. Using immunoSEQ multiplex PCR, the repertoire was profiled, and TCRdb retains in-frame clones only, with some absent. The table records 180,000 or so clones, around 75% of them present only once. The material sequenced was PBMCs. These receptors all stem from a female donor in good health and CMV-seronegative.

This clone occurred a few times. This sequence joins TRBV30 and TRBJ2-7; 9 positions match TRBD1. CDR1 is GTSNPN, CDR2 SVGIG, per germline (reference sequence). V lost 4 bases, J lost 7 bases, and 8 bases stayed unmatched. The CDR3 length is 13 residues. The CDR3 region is CAWTGTGSGEQYF. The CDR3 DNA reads TGTGCCTGGACCGGGACAGGGTCTGGGGAGCAGTACTTC.

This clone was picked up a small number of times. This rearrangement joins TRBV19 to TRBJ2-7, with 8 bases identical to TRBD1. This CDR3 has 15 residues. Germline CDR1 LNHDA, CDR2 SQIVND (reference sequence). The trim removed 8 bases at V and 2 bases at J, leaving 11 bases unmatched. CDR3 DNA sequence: TGTGCCAGTTCCCCTACAGGGACAGGAGCCTACGAGCAGTACTTC. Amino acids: CASSPTGTGAYEQYF.

Written as DNA, the CDR3 is TGTGCCAGTAGTCCCTGGGACAGCTCGAGTGAAAAACTGTTTTTT. The encoded protein is CASSPWDSSSEKLFF. The V gene is TRBV19, the J gene TRBJ1-4; 7 positions match TRBD1. With V trimmed by 5 bases and J by 7 bases, 10 bases remained unmatched. Germline-derived CDR1 and CDR2 are LNHDA and SQIVND (reference sequence). The CDR3 is made up of 15 amino acids.

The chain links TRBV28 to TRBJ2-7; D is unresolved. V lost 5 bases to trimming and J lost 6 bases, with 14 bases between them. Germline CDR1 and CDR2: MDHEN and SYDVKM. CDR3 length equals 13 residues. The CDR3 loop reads CASSPTTLVEQYF. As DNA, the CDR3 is TGTGCCAGCAGTCCAACGACCCTAGTCGAGCAGTACTTC.

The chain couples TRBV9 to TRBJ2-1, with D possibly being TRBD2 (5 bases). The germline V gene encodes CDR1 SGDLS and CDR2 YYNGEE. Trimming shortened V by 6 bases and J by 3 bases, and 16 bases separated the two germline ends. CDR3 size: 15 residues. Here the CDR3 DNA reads TGTGCCAGCAACCGACCGGGAACTAACTACAATGAGCAGTTCTTC. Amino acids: CASNRPGTNYNEQFF.

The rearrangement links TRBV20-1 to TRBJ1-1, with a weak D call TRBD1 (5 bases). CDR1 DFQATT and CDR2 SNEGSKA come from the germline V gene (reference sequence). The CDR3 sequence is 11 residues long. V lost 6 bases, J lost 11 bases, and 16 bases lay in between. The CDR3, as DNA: TGCAGTGCCCCGACGGGAGGGGTGGCTTTCTTT. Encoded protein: CSAPTGGVAFF.

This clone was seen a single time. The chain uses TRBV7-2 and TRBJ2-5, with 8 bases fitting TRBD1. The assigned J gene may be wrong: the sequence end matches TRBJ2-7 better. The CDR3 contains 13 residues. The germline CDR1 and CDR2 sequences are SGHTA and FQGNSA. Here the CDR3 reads CASSNRGYYEQYF. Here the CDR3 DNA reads TGTGCCAGCAGTAACAGGGGGTACTACGAGCAGTACTTC.

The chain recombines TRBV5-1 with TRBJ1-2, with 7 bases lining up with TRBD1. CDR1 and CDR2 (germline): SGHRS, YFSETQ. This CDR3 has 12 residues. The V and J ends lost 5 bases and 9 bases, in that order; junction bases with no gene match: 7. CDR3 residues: CASSPGQLSYTF. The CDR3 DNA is TGCGCCAGCAGTCCGGGACAGCTAAGCTACACCTTC.

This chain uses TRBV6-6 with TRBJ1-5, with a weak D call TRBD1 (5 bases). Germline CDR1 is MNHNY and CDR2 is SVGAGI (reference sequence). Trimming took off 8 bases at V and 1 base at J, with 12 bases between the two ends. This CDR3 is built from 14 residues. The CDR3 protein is CASRGGESNQPQHF. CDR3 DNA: TGTGCCAGCCGTGGGGGGGAAAGCAATCAGCCCCAGCATTTT.

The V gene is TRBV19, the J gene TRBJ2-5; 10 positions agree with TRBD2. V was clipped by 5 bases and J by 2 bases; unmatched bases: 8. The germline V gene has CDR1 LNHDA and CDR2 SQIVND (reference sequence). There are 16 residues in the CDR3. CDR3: CASSASGRREQETQYF. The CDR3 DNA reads TGTGCCAGTAGTGCTAGCGGGAGAAGGGAACAAGAGACCCAGTACTTC.

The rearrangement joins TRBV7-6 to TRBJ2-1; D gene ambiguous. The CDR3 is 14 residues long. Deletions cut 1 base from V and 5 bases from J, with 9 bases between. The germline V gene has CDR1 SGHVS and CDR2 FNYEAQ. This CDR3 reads CASSLVGRNNEQFF. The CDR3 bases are TGTGCCAGCAGCTTAGTTGGTAGAAACAATGAGCAGTTCTTC.

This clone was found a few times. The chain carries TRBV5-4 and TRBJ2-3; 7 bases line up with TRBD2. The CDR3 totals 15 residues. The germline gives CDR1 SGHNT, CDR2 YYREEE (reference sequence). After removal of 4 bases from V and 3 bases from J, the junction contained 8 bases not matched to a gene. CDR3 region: CASSVGLGPTDTQYF. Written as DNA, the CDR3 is TGTGCCAGCAGCGTCGGACTAGGCCCTACAGATACGCAGTATTTT.

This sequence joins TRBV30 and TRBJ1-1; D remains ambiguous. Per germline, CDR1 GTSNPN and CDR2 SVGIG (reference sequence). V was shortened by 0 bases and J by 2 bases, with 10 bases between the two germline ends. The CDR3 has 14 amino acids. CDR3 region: CAWSVPGKNTEAFF. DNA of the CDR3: TGTGCCTGGAGTGTACCAGGAAAAAACACTGAAGCTTTCTTT.

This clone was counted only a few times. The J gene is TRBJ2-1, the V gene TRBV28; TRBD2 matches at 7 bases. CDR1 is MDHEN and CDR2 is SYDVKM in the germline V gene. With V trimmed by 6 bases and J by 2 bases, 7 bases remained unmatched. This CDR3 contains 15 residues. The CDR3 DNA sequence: TGTGCCAGCAGGGGGCGGGACTACCCCTACAATGAGCAGTTCTTC. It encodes CASRGRDYPYNEQFF.

The CDR3 spells CASVIQGAVYEQYF. The CDR3 DNA reads TGTGCCAGCGTAATACAGGGGGCCGTCTACGAGCAGTACTTC. The V call is TRBV6-1, the J call TRBJ2-5, with TRBD1 identical over 9 bases. The end of the DNA aligns better with TRBJ2-7, so the J call may be wrong. Germline V gives CDR1 MNHNS, CDR2 SASEGT. The CDR3 has 14 residues.

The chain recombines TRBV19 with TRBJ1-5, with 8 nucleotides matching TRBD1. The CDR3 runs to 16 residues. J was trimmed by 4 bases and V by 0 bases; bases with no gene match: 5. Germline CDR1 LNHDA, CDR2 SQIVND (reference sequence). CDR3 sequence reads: CASSIDIGTGNQPQHF. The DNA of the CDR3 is TGTGCCAGTAGTATAGATATCGGGACAGGTAATCAGCCCCAGCATTTT.

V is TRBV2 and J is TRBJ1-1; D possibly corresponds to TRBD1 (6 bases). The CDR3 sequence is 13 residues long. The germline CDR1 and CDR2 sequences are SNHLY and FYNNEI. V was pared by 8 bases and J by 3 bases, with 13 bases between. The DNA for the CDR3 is TGTGCCAGCTCCGTTCGGACAGACACTGAAGCTTTCTTT. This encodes CASSVRTDTEAFF.

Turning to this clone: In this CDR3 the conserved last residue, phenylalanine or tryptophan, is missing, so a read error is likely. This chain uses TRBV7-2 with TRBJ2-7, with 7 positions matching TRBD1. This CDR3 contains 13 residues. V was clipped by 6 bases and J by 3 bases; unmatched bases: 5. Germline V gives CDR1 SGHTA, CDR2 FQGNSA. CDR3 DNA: TGTGCCAGCAGGGAGACAGGGCGCTACGAGCAGTACCTC. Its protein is CASRETGRYEQYL.

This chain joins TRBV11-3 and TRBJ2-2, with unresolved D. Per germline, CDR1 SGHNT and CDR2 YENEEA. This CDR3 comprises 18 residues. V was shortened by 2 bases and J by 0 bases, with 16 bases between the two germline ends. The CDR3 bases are TGTGCCAGCAGCTTAACGGTTTTTTTTGGTTCGAACACCGGGGAGCTGTTTTTT. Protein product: CASSLTVFFGSNTGELFF.

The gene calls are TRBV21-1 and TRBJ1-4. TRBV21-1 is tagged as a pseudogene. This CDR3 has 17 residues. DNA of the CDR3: TGTGCCAGCAGCAATCGGGGGGGGCCACTTAGTAATGAAAAACTGTTTTTT. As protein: CASSNRGGPLSNEKLFF.

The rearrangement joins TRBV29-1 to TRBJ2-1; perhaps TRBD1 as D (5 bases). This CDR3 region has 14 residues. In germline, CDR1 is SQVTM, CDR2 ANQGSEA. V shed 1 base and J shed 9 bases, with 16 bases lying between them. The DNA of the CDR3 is TGCAGCGTTGAAGTATTAGGGGCCGCTCCTGAGCAGTTCTTC. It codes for CSVEVLGAAPEQFF.

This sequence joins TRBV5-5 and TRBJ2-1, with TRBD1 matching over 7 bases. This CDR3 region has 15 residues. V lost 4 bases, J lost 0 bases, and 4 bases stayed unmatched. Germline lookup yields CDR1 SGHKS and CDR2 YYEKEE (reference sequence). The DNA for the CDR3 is TGTGCCAGCAGCCCCCGGGACAGCTCCTACAATGAGCAGTTCTTC. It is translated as CASSPRDSSYNEQFF.

CDR3 residues: CASSSTGTRINEQFF. In DNA form, the CDR3 reads TGCGCCAGCAGCTCGACCGGGACTAGAATCAATGAGCAGTTCTTC. The chain recombines TRBV5-1 with TRBJ2-1, with 8 bases fitting TRBD2. Per germline, CDR1 SGHRS and CDR2 YFSETQ. The V gene end was trimmed by 3 bases and the J gene end by 6 bases; junction bases not matched to a gene: 8. The length of the CDR3 is 15 residues.